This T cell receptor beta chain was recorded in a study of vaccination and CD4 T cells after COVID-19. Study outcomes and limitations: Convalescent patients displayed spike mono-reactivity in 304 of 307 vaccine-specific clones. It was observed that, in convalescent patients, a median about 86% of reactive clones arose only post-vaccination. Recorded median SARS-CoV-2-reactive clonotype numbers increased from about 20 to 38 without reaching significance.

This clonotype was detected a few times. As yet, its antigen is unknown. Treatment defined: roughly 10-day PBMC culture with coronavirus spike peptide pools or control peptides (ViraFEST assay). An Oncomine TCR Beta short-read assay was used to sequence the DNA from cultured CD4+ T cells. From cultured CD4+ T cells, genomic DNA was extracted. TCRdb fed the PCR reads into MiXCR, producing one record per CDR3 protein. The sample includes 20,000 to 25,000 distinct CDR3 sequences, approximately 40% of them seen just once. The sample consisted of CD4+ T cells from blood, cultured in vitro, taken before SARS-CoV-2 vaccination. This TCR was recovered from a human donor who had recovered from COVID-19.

The CDR3 DNA reads TGCAGTGCCCTCCCGGGACAACTCTCCTACGAGCAGTACTTC. Its protein product is CSALPGQLSYEQYF. This chain connects TRBV20-1 to TRBJ2-7; the D gene is possibly TRBD1 (6 bases). The germline CDR1 and CDR2 sequences are DFQATT and SNEGSKA (reference sequence). The germline V and J ends were trimmed by 6 bases and 0 bases, with 15 bases remaining between them. The CDR3 length is 14 residues.